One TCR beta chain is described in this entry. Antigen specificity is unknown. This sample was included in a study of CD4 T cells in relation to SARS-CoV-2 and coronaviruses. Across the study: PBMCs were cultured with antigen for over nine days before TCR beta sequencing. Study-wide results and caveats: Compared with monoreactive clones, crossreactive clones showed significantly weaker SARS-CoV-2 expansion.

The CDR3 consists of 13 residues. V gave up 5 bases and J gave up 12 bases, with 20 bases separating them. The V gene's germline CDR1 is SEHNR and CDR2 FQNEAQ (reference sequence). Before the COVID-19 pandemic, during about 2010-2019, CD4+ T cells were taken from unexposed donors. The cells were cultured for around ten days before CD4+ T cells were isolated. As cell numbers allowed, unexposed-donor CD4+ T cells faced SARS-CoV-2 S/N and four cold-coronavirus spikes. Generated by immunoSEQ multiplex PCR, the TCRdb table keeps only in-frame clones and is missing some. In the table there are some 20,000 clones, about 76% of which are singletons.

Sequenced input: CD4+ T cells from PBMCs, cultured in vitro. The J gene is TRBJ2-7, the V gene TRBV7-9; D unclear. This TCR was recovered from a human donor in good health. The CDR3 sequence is CASSPPGPSYRYF. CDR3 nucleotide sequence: TGTGCCAGCAGCCCGCCCGGCCCCTCGTATCGGTACTTC.